Listed below are T cell receptor beta chains from one sample, sequenced in a study of CD8 T cells in Susac syndrome. From the immunoSEQ multiplex PCR reads, TCRdb called clonotypes with MiXCR, one entry per CDR3 protein. The sample lists about 64,000 distinct CDR3 sequences, about 94% occurring once. Sequenced material: CD8+ T cells from PBMCs. These receptor sequences come from a human donor with multiple sclerosis. Both conserved end residues are part of each CDR3. Fields, in order: clone size, V gene, CDR3 length, J gene, D gene, CDR3 protein, CDR3 DNA. The D gene is left open where the match is weak. The size entry is marked missing in some rows and otherwise reads once, few, many or a size class.

>once|TRBV19|13|TRBJ2-1|TRBD2
CASSSGGDNEQFF
TGTGCCAGTAGTAGTGGGGGGGACAATGAGCAGTTCTTC
>-|TRBV5-4|12|TRBJ2-3|-
CASSFSLDTQYF
TGTGCCAGCAGCTTTAGCTTGGATACGCAGTATTTT
>-|TRBV12-3/TRBV12-4|15|TRBJ2-7|TRBD1
CASSSDRGLPYEQYF
TGTGCCAGCAGTTCGGACAGGGGGTTGCCATACGAGCAGTACTTC
>-|TRBV6-5|15|TRBJ2-7|TRBD1
CASSRGQATSYEQYF
TGTGCCAGCAGTCGAGGACAGGCAACCTCCTACGAGCAGTACTTC
>-|TRBV20-1|14|TRBJ1-1|-
CSARVPTSDTEAFF
TGCAGTGCTAGAGTACCGACTTCGGACACTGAAGCTTTCTTT
>-|TRBV30|15|TRBJ2-7|TRBD2
CAWSVGYSGIDEQYF
TGTGCCTGGAGTGTAGGGTATAGCGGGATCGACGAGCAGTACTTC
>-|TRBV30|16|TRBJ2-6|-
CAWSADWQVGANVLTF
TGTGCCTGGAGTGCGGATTGGCAGGTTGGGGCCAACGTCCTGACTTTC
>-|TRBV9|12|TRBJ1-2|-
CASAGDGYGYTF
TGTGCCAGCGCCGGGGACGGCTATGGCTACACCTTC
>-|TRBV29-1|13|TRBJ1-1|-
CSVLIPTENEAFF
TGCAGCGTCCTGATTCCGACGGAGAATGAAGCTTTCTTT
>-|TRBV7-9|12|TRBJ2-1|-
CASSLETIEQFF
TGTGCCAGCAGCTTAGAGACAATTGAGCAGTTCTTC
>-|TRBV24-1|16|TRBJ1-5|TRBD1
CATSDLKTGDRQPQHF
TGTGCCACCAGTGATTTAAAGACAGGGGATCGTCAGCCCCAGCATTTT
>once|TRBV15|15|TRBJ1-2|TRBD1
CATSGDREGYYGYTF
TGTGCCACCAGCGGGGACAGAGAGGGGTACTATGGCTACACCTTC
>once|TRBV5-4|18|TRBJ2-4|-
CASSSTAKGWSQGNIQYF
TGTGCCAGCAGCTCGACCGCGAAGGGATGGAGCCAAGGAAACATTCAGTACTTC
>-|TRBV7-2|12|TRBJ2-1|TRBD1
CASRTGGNEQFF
TGTGCCAGCCGCACAGGGGGGAATGAGCAGTTCTTC
>-|TRBV6-2/TRBV6-3|10|TRBJ2-3|-
CASRADTQYF
TGTGCCAGCCGAGCGGATACGCAGTATTTT
>-|TRBV7-7|15|TRBJ2-5|TRBD2
CASSYSGSPQETQYF
TGTGCTAGCAGCTATAGCGGGAGCCCCCAAGAGACCCAGTACTTC
>-|TRBV7-9|17|TRBJ2-1|TRBD2
CASRPIMREGVHNEQFF
TGTGCCAGCAGGCCGATTATGCGGGAGGGGGTCCACAATGAGCAGTTCTTC
>-|TRBV12-3/TRBV12-4|13|TRBJ1-1|-
CALGAGGNTEAFF
TGTGCGTTAGGCGCGGGGGGGAACACTGAAGCTTTCTTT
>-|TRBV30|12|TRBJ1-2|-
CAWEAAGYGYTF
TGTGCCTGGGAGGCGGCGGGCTATGGCTACACCTTC
>-|TRBV16|11|TRBJ2-5|-
CASSQIETQYF
TGTGCCAGCAGCCAAATAGAGACCCAGTACTTC
>-|TRBV3-1|14|TRBJ2-3|-
CASSQADGTDTQYF
TGTGCCAGCAGCCAAGCCGACGGTACAGATACGCAGTATTTT
>-|TRBV4-3|16|TRBJ2-3|-
CASSQDGVGTTDTQYF
TGCGCCAGCAGCCAAGATGGGGTGGGAACCACAGATACGCAGTATTTT
>-|TRBV28|14|TRBJ1-2|-
CASSLVRRLDGYTF
TGTGCCAGCAGTTTGGTCCGGAGGCTCGACGGCTACACCTTC
>-|TRBV20-1|13|TRBJ1-1|TRBD1
CSARTGGRSEAFF
TGCAGTGCTAGGACAGGGGGGAGATCTGAAGCTTTCTTT
>once|TRBV27|14|TRBJ1-2|-
CASSLLRGGDGYTF
TGTGCCAGCAGTTTACTCCGGGGTGGCGATGGCTACACCTTC
>-|TRBV29-1|12|TRBJ2-7|TRBD2
CSVGAGGYEQYF
TGCAGCGTTGGGGCCGGGGGGTACGAGCAGTACTTC
>-|TRBV2|11|TRBJ1-1|-
CASSWNSEAFF
TGTGCCAGCAGTTGGAACAGTGAAGCTTTCTTT
>-|TRBV27|16|TRBJ1-2|TRBD1
CASSDNSGQGIYGYTF
TGTGCCAGCAGTGATAACTCGGGACAGGGAATCTATGGCTACACCTTC
>-|TRBV7-8|17|TRBJ1-2|-
CASSFETRRTNNYGYTF
TGTGCCAGCAGCTTTGAAACCCGGCGGACGAATAACTATGGCTACACCTTC
>once|TRBV13|11|TRBJ2-1|-
CASSISSEQFF
TGTGCCAGCAGCATTAGTAGTGAGCAGTTCTTC
>-|TRBV12-3/TRBV12-4|12|TRBJ1-1|TRBD1
CASRETGPEAFF
TGTGCCAGCAGAGAGACAGGGCCCGAAGCTTTCTTT
>-|TRBV27|13|TRBJ2-7|-
CASSPLGGDEQYF
TGTGCCAGCAGTCCGCTTGGAGGGGACGAGCAGTACTTC
>-|TRBV20-1|16|TRBJ2-5|TRBD2
CSAKRTSGSFGETQYF
TGCAGTGCCAAGAGGACTAGCGGGAGTTTCGGGGAGACCCAGTACTTC
>once|TRBV27|14|TRBJ1-2|TRBD1
CASRGDRGSHGYTF
TGTGCCAGCAGGGGGGACAGGGGATCCCATGGCTACACCTTC
>-|TRBV4-1|15|TRBJ2-7|-
CASSQFGQQPGEQYF
TGCGCCAGCAGCCAATTCGGCCAGCAACCCGGAGAGCAGTACTTC
>-|TRBV29-1|12|TRBJ1-1|-
CSVENLATEAFF
TGCAGCGTAGAAAATCTCGCTACTGAAGCTTTCTTT
>-|TRBV28|15|TRBJ2-1|-
CASSLGDFPRNEQFF
TGTGCCAGCAGTTTAGGGGACTTCCCCAGGAATGAGCAGTTCTTC
>-|TRBV28|13|TRBJ2-5|TRBD1
CASRRTGEETQYF
TGTGCCAGCAGGAGAACAGGGGAAGAGACCCAGTACTTC
>once|TRBV29-1|14|TRBJ2-1|-
CSVVSGNYEMRQFF
TGCAGCGTTGTATCGGGTAACTACGAGATGCGGCAGTTCTTC
>few|TRBV7-2|12|TRBJ2-7|-
CASSLRASEQYF
TGTGCCAGCAGCTTACGAGCGAGCGAGCAGTACTTC
>once|TRBV2|15|TRBJ1-2|TRBD1
CASSGEGGTGDGYTF
TGTGCCAGCAGTGGAGAAGGGGGGACAGGGGATGGCTACACCTTC
>-|TRBV7-2|19|TRBJ2-7|TRBD1
CASSAPQGTGAPWAYEQYF
TGTGCCAGCAGCGCCCCGCAGGGGACAGGGGCACCCTGGGCCTACGAGCAGTACTTC
>-|TRBV28|15|TRBJ2-5|TRBD2
CASSLPGTSQETQYF
TGTGCCAGCAGTTTACCCGGGACTAGTCAAGAGACCCAGTACTTC
>-|TRBV12-3/TRBV12-4|16|TRBJ2-1|-
CASSGDGRSLYNEQFF
TGTGCCAGCTCGGGCGACGGCAGGAGCTTATACAATGAGCAGTTCTTC
>once|TRBV3-1|13|TRBJ1-1|-
CASSHPRNTEAFF
TGTGCCAGCAGCCATCCGCGTAACACTGAAGCTTTCTTT
>-|TRBV5-6|15|TRBJ1-5|-
CASSLGLAYNQPQHF
TGTGCCAGCAGTTTGGGTCTAGCTTACAATCAGCCCCAGCATTTT
>-|TRBV5-6|17|TRBJ2-1|TRBD2
CASSLGASGRRYNEQFF
TGTGCCAGCAGCTTGGGAGCCAGCGGGAGGCGCTACAATGAGCAGTTCTTC
>-|TRBV12-3/TRBV12-4|14|TRBJ2-1|TRBD2
CASGGLADHNEQFF
TGTGCCAGCGGCGGACTAGCGGACCACAATGAGCAGTTCTTC
>-|TRBV2|18|TRBJ2-1|-
CASRAQVVASSSYNEQFF
TGTGCCAGCAGAGCCCAGGTTGTAGCGAGTAGCTCCTACAATGAGCAGTTCTTC
>-|TRBV27|15|TRBJ2-1|TRBD1
CASSLTNTGVNEQFF
TGTGCCAGCAGTTTAACAAATACAGGGGTCAATGAGCAGTTCTTC
>-|TRBV27|15|TRBJ2-7|-
CASSSPRTAGPEQYF
TGTGCCAGCAGTTCCCCCCGGACAGCCGGTCCCGAGCAGTACTTC
>-|TRBV9|13|TRBJ2-7|-
CASSPRWSYEQYF
TGTGCCAGCAGCCCCAGGTGGTCCTACGAGCAGTACTTC
>-|TRBV5-4|12|TRBJ2-1|-
CASRAAANEQFF
TGTGCCAGCCGGGCCGCAGCCAATGAGCAGTTCTTC
>few|TRBV5-4|16|TRBJ2-1|-
CASGSKGLSSYNEQFF
TGTGCCAGCGGATCTAAGGGGCTAAGCTCCTACAATGAGCAGTTCTTC
>-|TRBV13|13|TRBJ2-7|TRBD1
CASSSDRDYEQYF
TGTGCCAGCAGCTCGGACAGGGATTACGAGCAGTACTTC
>-|TRBV9|15|TRBJ2-1|-
CASSVIWNSYNEQFF
TGTGCCAGCAGCGTAATCTGGAACTCCTACAATGAGCAGTTCTTC
>-|TRBV7-3|15|TRBJ2-5|TRBD2
CASSLAGGDLETQYF
TGTGCCAGCAGCTTGGCCGGGGGGGACCTGGAGACCCAGTACTTC
>-|TRBV3-1|16|TRBJ2-2|-
CASSREQGRNTGELFF
TGTGCCAGCAGCCGAGAACAGGGCAGGAACACCGGGGAGCTGTTTTTT
>-|TRBV7-3|15|TRBJ2-7|-
CASSLNSGGHREQYF
TGTGCCAGCAGCTTAAATTCGGGGGGACACAGGGAGCAGTACTTC